There are a few counts of the clone carrying this T cell receptor beta chain. The method was immunoSEQ multiplex PCR; TCRdb's version includes in-frame clones alone and lacks a portion of them. The repertoire consists of some 77,000 clones, with 85% to 95% occurring once and the leading ten covering approximately 2%. The germline CDR1 and CDR2 sequences are SGHAT and FQDESV (reference sequence). Trimming cost V 2 bases and J 5 bases; bases outside gene matches: 4. The CDR3 length is 15 residues. The sample comes from a study of T cell changes during pregnancy in multiple sclerosis. The TCR comes from a female donor in good health, enrolled as a control in a pregnancy study. The genes are TRBV11-1 and TRBJ2-1; TRBD2 agrees at 9 bases. The sample in question was peripheral blood, obtained in the second trimester of pregnancy. CDR3 nucleotide sequence: TGTGCCAGCAGCTTAAGGCGGGGGGGGAACAATGAGCAGTTCTTC. Its translation: CASSLRRGGNNEQFF.